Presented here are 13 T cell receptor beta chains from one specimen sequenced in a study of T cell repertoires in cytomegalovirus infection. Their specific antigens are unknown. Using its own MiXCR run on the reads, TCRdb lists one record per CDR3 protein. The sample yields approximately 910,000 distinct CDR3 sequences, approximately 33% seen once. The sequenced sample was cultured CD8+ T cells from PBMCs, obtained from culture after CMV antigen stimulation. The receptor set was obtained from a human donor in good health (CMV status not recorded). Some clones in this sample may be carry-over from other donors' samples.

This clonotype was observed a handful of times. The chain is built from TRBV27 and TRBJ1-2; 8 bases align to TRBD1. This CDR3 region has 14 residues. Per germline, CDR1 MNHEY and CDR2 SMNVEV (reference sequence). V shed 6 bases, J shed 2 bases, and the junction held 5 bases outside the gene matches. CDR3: CASSDRGLNYGYTF. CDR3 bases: TGTGCCAGCAGCGACAGGGGTTTAAACTATGGCTACACCTTC.

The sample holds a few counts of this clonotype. The CDR3 bases are TGTGCTAGTGGTTTGGAGATCCTCGTGGGGGGCACAGATACGCAGTATTTT. Translation: CASGLEILVGGTDTQYF. The chain links TRBV12-5 to TRBJ2-3, with D perhaps matching TRBD1 or TRBD2 (5 bases each). The CDR3 length is 17 residues. Germline assignment: CDR1 LGHNT and CDR2 FRNRAP. V was trimmed by 1 base and J by 1 base, leaving 15 bases between them. Full variable domain (rest looked up from reference TRBV12-5 and TRBJ2-3): DARVTQTPRHKVTEMGQEVTMRCQPILGHNTVFWYRQTMMQGLELLAYFRNRAPLDDSGMPKDRFSAEMPDATLATLKIQPSEPRDSAVYFCASGLEILVGGTDTQYFGPGTRLTVL.

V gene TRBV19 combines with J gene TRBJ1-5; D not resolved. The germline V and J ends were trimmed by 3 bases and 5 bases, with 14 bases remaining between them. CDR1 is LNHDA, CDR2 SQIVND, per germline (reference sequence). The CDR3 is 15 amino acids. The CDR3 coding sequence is TGTGCCAGTAGTATGGTCAGCAGACATGATCAGCCCCAGCATTTT. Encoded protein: CASSMVSRHDQPQHF.

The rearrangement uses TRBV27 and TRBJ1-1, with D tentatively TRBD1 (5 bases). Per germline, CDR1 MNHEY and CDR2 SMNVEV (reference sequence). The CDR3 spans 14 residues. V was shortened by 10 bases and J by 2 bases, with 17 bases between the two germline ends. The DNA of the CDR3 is TGTGCCACCAAGGTATCGGGACTTAACACTGAAGCTTTCTTT. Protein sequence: CATKVSGLNTEAFF.

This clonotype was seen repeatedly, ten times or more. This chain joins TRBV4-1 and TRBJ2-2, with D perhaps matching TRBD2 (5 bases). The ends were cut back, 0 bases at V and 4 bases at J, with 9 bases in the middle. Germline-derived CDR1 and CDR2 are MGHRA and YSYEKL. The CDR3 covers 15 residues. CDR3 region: CASSQDRRGTGELFF. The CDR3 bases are TGCGCCAGCAGCCAAGATCGTCGGGGCACCGGGGAGCTGTTTTTT.

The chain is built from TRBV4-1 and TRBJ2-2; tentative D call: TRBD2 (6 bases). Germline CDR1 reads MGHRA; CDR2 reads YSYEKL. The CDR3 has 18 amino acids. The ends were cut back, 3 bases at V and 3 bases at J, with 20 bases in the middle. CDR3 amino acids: CASSHDAPGVADTGELFF. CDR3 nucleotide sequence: TGCGCCAGCAGCCATGATGCACCCGGGGTAGCGGACACCGGGGAGCTGTTTTTT.

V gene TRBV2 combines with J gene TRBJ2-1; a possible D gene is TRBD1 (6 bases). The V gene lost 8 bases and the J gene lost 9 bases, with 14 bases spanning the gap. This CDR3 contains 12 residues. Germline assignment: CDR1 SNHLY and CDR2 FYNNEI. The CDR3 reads CASGYRVSEQFF. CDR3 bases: TGTGCCAGCGGGTACAGGGTCAGTGAGCAGTTCTTC. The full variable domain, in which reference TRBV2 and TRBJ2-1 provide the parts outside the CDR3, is EPEVTQTPSHQVTQMGQEVILRCVPISNHLYFYWYRQILGQKVEFLVSFYNNEISEKSEIFDDQFSVERPDGSNFTLKIRSTKLEDSAMYFCASGYRVSEQFFGPGTRLTVL.

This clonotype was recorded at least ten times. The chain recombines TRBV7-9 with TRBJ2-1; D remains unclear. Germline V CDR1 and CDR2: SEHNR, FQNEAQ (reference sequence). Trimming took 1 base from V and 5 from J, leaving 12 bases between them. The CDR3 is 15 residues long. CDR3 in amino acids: CASSLVGAAHNEQFF. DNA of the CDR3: TGTGCCAGCAGCTTAGTCGGAGCAGCTCACAATGAGCAGTTCTTC. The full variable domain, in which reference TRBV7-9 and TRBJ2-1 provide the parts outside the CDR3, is DTGVSQNPRHKITKRGQNVTFRCDPISEHNRLYWYRQTLGQGPEFLTYFQNEAQLEKSRLLSDRFSAERPKGSFSTLEIQRTEQGDSAMYLCASSLVGAAHNEQFFGPGTRLTVL.

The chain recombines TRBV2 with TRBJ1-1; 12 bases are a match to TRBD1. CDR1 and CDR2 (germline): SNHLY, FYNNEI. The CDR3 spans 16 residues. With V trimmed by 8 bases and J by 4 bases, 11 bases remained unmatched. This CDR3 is CASSPGTGGVGTEAFF. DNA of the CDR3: TGTGCCAGCTCCCCAGGGACAGGGGGCGTGGGCACTGAAGCTTTCTTT.

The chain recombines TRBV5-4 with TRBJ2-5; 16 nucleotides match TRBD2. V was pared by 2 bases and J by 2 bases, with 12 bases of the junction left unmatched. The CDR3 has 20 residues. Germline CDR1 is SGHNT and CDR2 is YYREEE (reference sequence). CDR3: CASSFSLGTSGGAFQETQYF. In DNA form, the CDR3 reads TGTGCCAGCAGCTTCTCGCTCGGGACTAGCGGGGGGGCCTTTCAAGAGACCCAGTACTTC.

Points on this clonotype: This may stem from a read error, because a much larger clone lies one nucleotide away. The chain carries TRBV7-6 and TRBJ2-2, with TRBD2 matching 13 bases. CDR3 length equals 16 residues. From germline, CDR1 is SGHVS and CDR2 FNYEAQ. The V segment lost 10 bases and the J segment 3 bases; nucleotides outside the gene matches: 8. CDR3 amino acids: CANRELAGGDTGELFF. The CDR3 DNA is TGTGCCAACAGGGAACTAGCGGGGGGGGACACCGGGGAGCTGTTTTTT.

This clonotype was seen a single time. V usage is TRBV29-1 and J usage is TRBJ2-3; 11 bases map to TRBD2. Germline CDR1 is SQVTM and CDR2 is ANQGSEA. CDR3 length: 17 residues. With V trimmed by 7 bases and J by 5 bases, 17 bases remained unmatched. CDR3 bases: TGCAGCGCTTTCCGCCTCGGTAGCGGGGGGGCCGGAGATACGCAGTATTTT. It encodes CSAFRLGSGGAGDTQYF.

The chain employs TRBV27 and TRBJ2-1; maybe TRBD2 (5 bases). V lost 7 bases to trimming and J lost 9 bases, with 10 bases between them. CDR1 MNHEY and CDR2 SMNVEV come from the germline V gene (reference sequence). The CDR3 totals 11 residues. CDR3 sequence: CASIIGSEQFF. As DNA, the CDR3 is TGTGCCAGCATAATAGGGAGTGAGCAGTTCTTC.